The sequence of this T cell receptor (beta chain) was determined in a study of PD-1 blockade in classical Hodgkin lymphoma. Study background: Nivolumab was given intravenously to patients at 3 mg/kg every 2 weeks. General study points: Diminished baseline TCR diversity has been reported in newly diagnosed patients relative to healthy donors. Underlying causes for the observed repertoire differences were not defined, possibly disease activity or prior therapy.

Assay used: immunoSEQ multiplex PCR; TCRdb lists only in-frame clones, some missing. The table shows 130,000 to 150,000 clones, with about 78% occurring only once. All the patients suffered relapse after autologous stem cell transplantation, and brentuximab vedotin exposure differed. The CDR3 consists of 16 residues. CDR1 and CDR2 from the germline V gene are MNHNY and SVGAGI (reference sequence). Trimming took 0 bases from V and 0 from J, leaving 11 bases between them. This clone was observed a few times. The antigen remains unidentified. The chain has TRBV6-6 and TRBJ1-2; D possibly corresponds to TRBD1 (5 bases). The sequenced sample was peripheral blood mononuclear cells (PBMCs), obtained before the second cycle of nivolumab. The receptor's source is a human donor with classical Hodgkin lymphoma. The chain's CDR3 is CASSYSAGSPNYGYTF. CDR3 in DNA: TGTGCCAGCAGTTACTCTGCAGGGTCGCCTAACTATGGCTACACCTTC.